One sample yielded the 27 T cell receptor beta chains listed below, sequenced in a study of blood T cell repertoires in COVID-19. Profiled with immunoSEQ multiplex PCR; TCRdb holds only in-frame clones, not every one. The sample has 300,000 to 450,000 clones, roughly 86% seen once. The source material was peripheral blood. Receptor source: a human donor in a cohort sampled during active COVID-19.

Only one count was recorded for this clone. The V and J genes are TRBV2 and TRBJ2-7; TRBD1 matches at 7 bases. There are 14 residues in the CDR3. The ends lost 4 bases at V and 4 bases at J; junction bases unmatched: 7. Germline V lookup: CDR1 SNHLY, CDR2 FYNNEI. CDR3 bases: TGTGCCAGCAGTGTATACAGGGGTTTGTACGAGCAGTACTTC. Its translation: CASSVYRGLYEQYF.

V gene TRBV5-1 combines with J gene TRBJ2-1, with 7 bases identical to TRBD2. Germline V gene data show CDR1 as SGHRS and CDR2 as YFSETQ. The V segment lost 0 bases and the J segment 5 bases; nucleotides outside the gene matches: 8. CDR3 length equals 16 residues. The CDR3 DNA follows: TGCGCCAGCAGCTTGGAGGCGGGGGTGGAAGACAATGAGCAGTTCTTC. This sequence encodes CASSLEAGVEDNEQFF.

The V and J genes are TRBV19 and TRBJ1-2, with TRBD1 identical over 9 bases. Germline assignment: CDR1 LNHDA and CDR2 SQIVND (reference sequence). With 7 bases clipped from V and 6 bases from J, the junction kept 6 bases outside the gene matches. This CDR3 has 13 residues. CDR3 DNA sequence: TGTGCCAGTAAAACAGGGGGCTTGGATGGCTACACCTTC. This gives the protein CASKTGGLDGYTF.

The gene calls are TRBV7-8 and TRBJ2-7, with 8 bases lining up with TRBD1. Germline trimming cut 3 bases from V and 0 bases from J; bases unmatched to any gene: 1. The CDR3 spans 14 residues. CDR1 is SGHVS, CDR2 FQNEAQ, per germline. The CDR3 protein is CASSFGQGSYEQYF. Here the CDR3 DNA reads TGTGCCAGCAGCTTCGGACAGGGCTCCTACGAGCAGTACTTC.

The gene calls are TRBV29-1 and TRBJ2-7, with D possibly matching TRBD2 (6 bases). Germline CDR1 SQVTM, CDR2 ANQGSEA. Between the trimmed V and J ends, which lost 4 bases and 3 bases, there was a span of 13 bases. This CDR3 comprises 13 residues. CDR3 amino acids: CSVGEVTGYEQYF. The CDR3 DNA follows: TGCAGCGTTGGGGAGGTGACGGGCTACGAGCAGTACTTC.

This clone has a handful of counts. V is TRBV4-1 and J is TRBJ1-2, with D possibly matching TRBD1 (6 bases). CDR1 and CDR2 from the germline V gene are MGHRA and YSYEKL. The CDR3 consists of 15 residues. V lost 0 bases, J lost 8 bases, and 16 bases lay in between. Written as DNA, the CDR3 is TGCGCCAGCAGCCAAGATAATCGTGGGACACGGGGCTACACCTTC. Amino acids: CASSQDNRGTRGYTF.

The rearrangement links TRBV6-5 to TRBJ1-2; D uncertain. This CDR3 is built from 15 residues. Germline CDR1 MNHEY, CDR2 SVGAGI. V lost 4 bases, J lost 4 bases, and 16 bases lay in between. The chain's CDR3 is CASSSPGTKAYGYTF. CDR3 coding DNA: TGTGCCAGCAGTTCGCCGGGAACTAAGGCCTATGGCTACACCTTC.

The gene calls are TRBV5-1 and TRBJ2-5, with 9 bases identical to TRBD2. Germline CDR1 SGHRS, CDR2 YFSETQ. The length of the CDR3 is 14 residues. J gave up 4 bases and V 0 bases, and 1 base lay outside the gene matches. CDR3 nucleotides: TGCGCCAGCAGCTTGGGAGCGGGGGGAGAGACCCAGTACTTC. It specifies CASSLGAGGETQYF.

J is TRBJ1-4 and V is TRBV27; D is perhaps TRBD1 (6 bases). The CDR3 totals 14 residues. The germline V gene encodes CDR1 MNHEY and CDR2 SMNVEV (reference sequence). Trimming removed 6 bases from V and 4 bases from J, with 12 bases in between. In nucleotides, the CDR3 is TGTGCCAGCAGCTCGACAGGAGTTAATGAAAAACTGTTTTTT. It is translated as CASSSTGVNEKLFF.

V gene TRBV7-8 combines with J gene TRBJ1-5; TRBD1 is a possible D gene (5 bases). The CDR3 runs 14 residues. Germline V lookup: CDR1 SGHVS, CDR2 FQNEAQ. V dropped 1 base and J dropped 8 bases, with 12 bases sitting between them. The CDR3 loop reads CASSLVPGEKPQHF. The CDR3 region has the DNA TGTGCCAGCAGCTTAGTTCCGGGGGAGAAGCCCCAGCATTTT. Full variable domain (outside the CDR3, taken from reference TRBV7-8 and TRBJ1-5): GAGVSQSPRYKVAKRGQDVALRCDPISGHVSLFWYQQALGQGPEFLTYFQNEAQLDKSGLPSDRFFAERPEGSVSTLKIQRTQQEDSAVYLCASSLVPGEKPQHFGDGTRLSIL.

The chain links TRBV28 to TRBJ2-7; 7 bases map to TRBD1. V lost 7 bases and J lost 2; bases outside the gene matches: 11. The germline V gene encodes CDR1 MDHEN and CDR2 SYDVKM. The CDR3 has 15 amino acids. This CDR3 is CASKYSGGVTYEQYF. The CDR3 DNA sequence: TGTGCCAGCAAATACTCAGGGGGAGTAACCTACGAGCAGTACTTC.

The chain has TRBV5-1 and TRBJ1-5; 9 bases are a match to TRBD1. With V trimmed by 0 bases and J by 6 bases, 4 bases remained unmatched. The germline CDR1 and CDR2 sequences are SGHRS and YFSETQ. CDR3 size: 15 residues. The CDR3 is CASSLDRGPGQPQHF. The CDR3, as DNA: TGCGCCAGCAGCTTGGACAGGGGGCCGGGTCAGCCCCAGCATTTT.

The DNA for the CDR3 is TGTGCCATCAGTGAGTCGTTAGATAACTATGGCTACACCTTC. It specifies CAISESLDNYGYTF. This chain connects TRBV10-3 to TRBJ1-2; D is uncertain. This CDR3 has 14 amino acids. Deletions cut 0 bases from V and 1 base from J, with 6 bases between. The germline CDR1 and CDR2 sequences are ENHRY and SYGVKD.

This rearrangement joins TRBV6-5 to TRBJ2-2, with TRBD1 identical over 7 bases. The CDR3 spans 16 residues. V trimming: 4 bases; J trimming: 5 bases; junction bases outside the gene matches: 10. The germline V gene has CDR1 MNHEY and CDR2 SVGAGI. The CDR3 loop is CASSSKGASETGELFF. DNA of the CDR3: TGTGCCAGCAGTTCCAAGGGGGCTTCGGAAACCGGGGAGCTGTTTTTT.

The rearrangement joins TRBV7-3 to TRBJ2-5; maybe TRBD1 (6 bases). Germline V lookup: CDR1 SGHTA, CDR2 FQGTGA. V lost 10 bases and J 1 base, leaving 19 bases between the germline ends. The CDR3 covers 15 residues. The CDR3 nucleotides read TGTGCCATCTATACCGGCCAGGGGATCCAAGAGACCCAGTACTTC. Translation: CAIYTGQGIQETQYF.

V is TRBV11-2 and J is TRBJ1-6; 12 positions match TRBD1. The CDR3 has 18 residues. CDR1 is SGHAT, CDR2 FQNNGV, per germline. The J segment lost 4 bases and the V segment lost 0 bases, leaving 4 bases of the junction unmatched. CDR3 nucleotides: TGTGCCAGCAGCTTAGATCGGGACAGGGGGCGTTATAATTCACCCCTCCACTTT. It codes for CASSLDRDRGRYNSPLHF.

With respect to this clone: In the same sample, other DNA sequences code for this CDR3. The chain has TRBV9 and TRBJ2-2, with 9 bases fitting TRBD1. The CDR3 is made up of 16 amino acids. The ends lost 4 bases at V and 1 base at J; junction bases unmatched: 5. Per the germline V gene, CDR1 is SGDLS and CDR2 is YYNGEE. CDR3 in amino acids: CASSPPGQGNTGELFF. CDR3 nucleotides: TGTGCCAGCAGCCCACCGGGACAGGGGAACACCGGGGAGCTGTTTTTT. The whole variable domain, remainder taken from reference TRBV9 and TRBJ2-2, is DSGVTQTPKHLITATGQRVTLRCSPRSGDLSVYWYQQSLDQGLQFLIQYYNGEERAKGNILERFSAQQFPDLHSELNLSSLELGDSALYFCASSPPGQGNTGELFFGEGSRLTVL.

The gene calls are TRBV4-1 and TRBJ1-5; possible D gene TRBD1, 6 bases. Germline assignment: CDR1 MGHRA and CDR2 YSYEKL. The V and J ends lost 0 bases and 7 bases respectively, with 7 bases between them. The length of the CDR3 is 13 residues. The CDR3 loop is CASSQEGAQPQHF. The CDR3 DNA sequence: TGCGCCAGCAGCCAAGAGGGGGCCCAGCCCCAGCATTTT.

V usage is TRBV13 and J usage is TRBJ2-1, with a possible D match to TRBD2 (7 bases). Germline CDR1 PRHDT, CDR2 FYEKMQ (reference sequence). The CDR3 is 16 amino acids. V lost 5 bases, J lost 1 base, and 15 bases lay in between. The CDR3 DNA sequence: TGTGCCAGCAGCGGCGGGGGTAGGGGGTCCTACAATGAGCAGTTCTTC. Protein product: CASSGGGRGSYNEQFF.

The V gene is TRBV6-5, the J gene TRBJ1-1; perhaps TRBD1 as D (5 bases). The ends were cut back, 6 bases at V and 0 bases at J, with 11 bases in the middle. Germline lookup yields CDR1 MNHEY and CDR2 SVGAGI. CDR3 length: 14 residues. The CDR3 DNA is TGTGCCAGCAGGCCACAGGCGATGAACACTGAAGCTTTCTTT. Encoded protein: CASRPQAMNTEAFF.

The rearrangement uses TRBV27 and TRBJ1-6; 7 nucleotides agree with TRBD1. Trimming removed 7 bases from V and 7 bases from J; junction bases left unmatched: 16. The CDR3 is made up of 17 amino acids. The germline CDR1 and CDR2 sequences are MNHEY and SMNVEV (reference sequence). CDR3 sequence: CASMGIFTGEYNSPLHF. The CDR3 DNA is TGTGCCAGCATGGGGATTTTTACAGGGGAATACAATTCACCCCTCCACTTT.

V and J are TRBV27 and TRBJ2-5; no reliable D call. Between the trimmed V and J ends, which lost 5 bases and 2 bases, there was a span of 12 bases. The CDR3 is 14 amino acids. CDR1 MNHEY and CDR2 SMNVEV come from the germline V gene (reference sequence). The CDR3 nucleotides are TGTGCCAGCAGTCTCTATAACAGACAAGAGACCCAGTACTTC. It translates to CASSLYNRQETQYF.

The V call is TRBV7-9, the J call TRBJ2-5; 10 nucleotides line up with TRBD1. There are 17 residues in the CDR3. The V gene's germline CDR1 is SEHNR and CDR2 FQNEAQ (reference sequence). V shed 3 bases and J 1 base; nucleotides not matched to a gene: 8. CDR3 DNA sequence: TGTGCCAGCAGCTTGGGGGACAGGGGATCTCCCCAAGAGACCCAGTACTTC. It is translated as CASSLGDRGSPQETQYF.

This chain uses TRBV19 with TRBJ2-7; 8 bases are shared with TRBD1. Germline V gene sequence: CDR1 LNHDA, CDR2 SQIVND (reference sequence). V shed 8 bases, J shed 6 bases, and the junction held 15 bases outside the gene matches. The CDR3 contains 15 residues. CDR3 bases: TGTGCCAGTGGAGGGGGACGGACAGGGCTAGGCGAGCAGTACTTC. Protein product: CASGGGRTGLGEQYF. Filled out from reference TRBV19 and TRBJ2-7, the complete variable domain reads DGGITQSPKYLFRKEGQNVTLSCEQNLNHDAMYWYRQDPGQGLRLIYYSQIVNDFQKGDIAEGYSVSREKKESFPLTVTSAQKNPTAFYLCASGGGRTGLGEQYFGPGTRLTVT.

The genes are TRBV28 and TRBJ2-7; 11 nucleotides line up with TRBD2. This CDR3 is built from 16 residues. Germline trimming cut 2 bases from V and 3 bases from J; bases unmatched to any gene: 6. CDR1 and CDR2 from the germline V gene are MDHEN and SYDVKM. The CDR3 spells CASSLGVSGRDYEQYF. The DNA of the CDR3 is TGTGCCAGCAGTTTAGGGGTTAGCGGGAGGGACTACGAGCAGTACTTC.

The rearrangement joins TRBV28 to TRBJ1-2, with no clear D. Germline V lookup: CDR1 MDHEN, CDR2 SYDVKM. CDR3 length: 12 residues. The V gene lost 6 bases and the J gene lost 10 bases, with 15 bases spanning the gap. The CDR3, as DNA: TGTGCCAGCAGCGTTGAGTCGCGAAACTACACCTTC. Protein product: CASSVESRNYTF.

The count of this clone is one. The chain carries TRBV3-1 (or the pseudogene TRBV3-2) and TRBJ1-5; D is ambiguous. Per the germline V gene, CDR1 is LGHDT and CDR2 is YNNKEL (reference sequence). This CDR3 contains 14 residues. V was cut by 1 base and J by 5 bases, with 9 bases left in between. CDR3 nucleotide sequence: TGTGCCAGCAGCCAAGCCTCAGATTATCAGCCCCAGCATTTT. As protein: CASSQASDYQPQHF.